The sequence of this TCR beta chain was determined in a study of blood T cell repertoires in COVID-19. Profiled with immunoSEQ multiplex PCR; TCRdb holds only in-frame clones, not every one. The repertoire holds roughly 250,000 clones, with more than 65% as singletons. V lost 6 bases and J lost 6; bases outside the gene matches: 9. Germline CDR1 reads MDHEN; CDR2 reads SYDVKM. The CDR3 runs 14 residues. The chain combines TRBV28 with TRBJ2-7; TRBD1 agrees at 9 bases. Sequencing was carried out using peripheral blood. The receptor was isolated from a woman aged 40 to 50 with active or convalescent COVID-19. The CDR3 DNA reads as TGTGCCAGCAGCCGCGGGACAGGGTGGGTCGAGCAGTACTTC. Protein product: CASSRGTGWVEQYF.